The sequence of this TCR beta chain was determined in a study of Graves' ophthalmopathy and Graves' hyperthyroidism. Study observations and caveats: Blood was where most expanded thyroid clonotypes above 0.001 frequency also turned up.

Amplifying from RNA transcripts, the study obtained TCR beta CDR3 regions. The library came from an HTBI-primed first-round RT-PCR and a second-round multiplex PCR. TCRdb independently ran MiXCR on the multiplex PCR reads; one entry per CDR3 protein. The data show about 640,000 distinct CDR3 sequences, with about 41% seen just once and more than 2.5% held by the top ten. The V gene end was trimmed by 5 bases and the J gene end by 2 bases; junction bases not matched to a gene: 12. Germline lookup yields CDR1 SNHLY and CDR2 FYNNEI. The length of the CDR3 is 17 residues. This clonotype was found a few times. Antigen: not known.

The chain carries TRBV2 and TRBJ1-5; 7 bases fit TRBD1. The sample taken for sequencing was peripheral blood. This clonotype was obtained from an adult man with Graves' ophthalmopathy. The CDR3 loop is CASSYRQGTLRNQPQHF. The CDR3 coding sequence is TGTGCCAGCAGTTACCGACAGGGAACGTTACGCAATCAGCCCCAGCATTTT.